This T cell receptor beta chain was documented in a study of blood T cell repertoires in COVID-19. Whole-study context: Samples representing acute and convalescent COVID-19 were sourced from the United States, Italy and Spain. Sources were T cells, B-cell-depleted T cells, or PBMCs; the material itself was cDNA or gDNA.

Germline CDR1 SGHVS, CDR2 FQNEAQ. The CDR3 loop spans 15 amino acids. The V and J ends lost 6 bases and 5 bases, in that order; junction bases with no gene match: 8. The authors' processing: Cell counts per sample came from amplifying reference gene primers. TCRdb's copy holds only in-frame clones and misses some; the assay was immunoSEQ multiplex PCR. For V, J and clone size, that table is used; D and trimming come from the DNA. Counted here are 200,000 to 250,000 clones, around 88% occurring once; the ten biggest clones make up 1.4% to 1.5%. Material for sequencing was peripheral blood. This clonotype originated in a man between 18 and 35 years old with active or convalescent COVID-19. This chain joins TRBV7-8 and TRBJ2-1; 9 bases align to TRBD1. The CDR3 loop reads CASRSDRGINNEQFF. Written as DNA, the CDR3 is TGTGCCAGCAGGAGCGACAGGGGGATTAACAATGAGCAGTTCTTC. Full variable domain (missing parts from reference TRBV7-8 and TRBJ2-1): GAGVSQSPRYKVAKRGQDVALRCDPISGHVSLFWYQQALGQGPEFLTYFQNEAQLDKSGLPSDRFFAERPEGSVSTLKIQRTQQEDSAVYLCASRSDRGINNEQFFGPGTRLTVL.